Sequencing of this T cell receptor (beta chain) was carried out in a study of blood T cells in healthy people across ages. Only one count was recorded for this clonotype. Its antigen is currently unknown. Next came a second PCR, run for roughly 6 to 11 cycles, which used a sample-barcoded 5' primer along with a J-beta primer mix. One entry per CDR3 protein, called by TCRdb with MiXCR from the 5' RACE reads. This sample carries 700,000 to 850,000 distinct CDR3 sequences, 53% of them seen once, and the ten largest clones take roughly 40%. The CDR3 sequence is 14 residues long. Germline V gene sequence: CDR1 SNHLY, CDR2 FYNNEI. V dropped 7 bases and J dropped 1 base, with 10 bases sitting between them. Broader study findings: PBMCs were not sorted, which prevented a conclusive comparison of naive versus antigen-experienced cells.

Each sample yielded at least 7 million isolated PBMCs. The chain recombines TRBV2 with TRBJ1-4; no clear D. The sample was blood. The TCR sequence derives from a man of 80 years or more in good health. The CDR3 protein is CASTPFRTNEKLFF. For the CDR3, the DNA is TGTGCCAGCACTCCGTTTAGAACTAATGAAAAACTGTTTTTT.